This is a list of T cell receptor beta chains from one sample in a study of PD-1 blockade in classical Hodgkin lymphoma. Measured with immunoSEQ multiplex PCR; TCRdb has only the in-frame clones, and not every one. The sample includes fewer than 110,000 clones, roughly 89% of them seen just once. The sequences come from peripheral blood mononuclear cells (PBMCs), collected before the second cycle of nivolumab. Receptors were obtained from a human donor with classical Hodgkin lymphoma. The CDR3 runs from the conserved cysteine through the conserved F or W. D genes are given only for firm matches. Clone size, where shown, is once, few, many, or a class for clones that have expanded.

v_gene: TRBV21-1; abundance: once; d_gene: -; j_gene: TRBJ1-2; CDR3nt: TGTGCCAGCCCGGGTCCTCTAAAGGCGGGCTACACCTTC; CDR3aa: CASPGPLKAGYTF
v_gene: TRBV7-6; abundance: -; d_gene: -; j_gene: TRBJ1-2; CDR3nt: TGTGCCAGCAGCTCTTCCTCCTATGGCTACACCTTC; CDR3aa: CASSSSSYGYTF
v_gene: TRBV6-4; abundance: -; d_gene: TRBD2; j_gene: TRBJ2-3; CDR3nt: TGTGCCAGCAGTGCCCTAGCGGGGGGCGTCACAGATACGCAGTATTTT; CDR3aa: CASSALAGGVTDTQYF
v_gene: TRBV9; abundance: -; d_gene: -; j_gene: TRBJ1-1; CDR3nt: TGTGCCAGCAGCGTAACGGGAGGGACCGGCGTGGGGGGGACTGAAGCTTTCTTT; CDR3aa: CASSVTGGTGVGGTEAFF
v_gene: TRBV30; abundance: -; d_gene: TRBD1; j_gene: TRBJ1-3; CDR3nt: TGTGCCTGGGCCGAGGGACAGGGAGTTTACACCATATATTTT; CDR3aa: CAWAEGQGVYTIYF
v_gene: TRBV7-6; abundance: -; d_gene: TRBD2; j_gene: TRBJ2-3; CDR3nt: TGTGCCAGCAGCTCGAGACTAGCGGGGGGCACCACAGATACGCAGTATTTT; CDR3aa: CASSSRLAGGTTDTQYF
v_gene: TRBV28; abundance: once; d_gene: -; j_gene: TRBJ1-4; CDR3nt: TGTGCCAGCAGCGAGCCTCCCCCCACTGATGCAACTAATGAAAAACTGTTTTTT; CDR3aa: CASSEPPPTDATNEKLFF
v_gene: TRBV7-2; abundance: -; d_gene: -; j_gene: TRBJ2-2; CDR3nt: TGTGCCAGCAGCTTAGTCGCGACGGGGGTCGCGAACACCGGGGAGCTGTTTTTT; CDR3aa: CASSLVATGVANTGELFF
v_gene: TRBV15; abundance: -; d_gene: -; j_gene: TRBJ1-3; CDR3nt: TGTGCCACCAGCCCTAAGGCAGGGGCGTTTAAATCAAACACCATATATTTT; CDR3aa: CATSPKAGAFKSNTIYF
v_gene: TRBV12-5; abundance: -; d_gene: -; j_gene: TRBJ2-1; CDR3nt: TGTGCTAGTGGTTTGGGGAAGAATGAGCAGTTCTTC; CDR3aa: CASGLGKNEQFF
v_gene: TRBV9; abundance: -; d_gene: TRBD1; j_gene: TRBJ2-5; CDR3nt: TGTGCCAGCAGCGTATGTTTCCCCTTGGACAGGGGGCTTGTGAAGACCCAGTACTTC; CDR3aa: CASSVCFPLDRGLVKTQYF
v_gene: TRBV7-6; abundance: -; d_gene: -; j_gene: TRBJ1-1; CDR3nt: TGTGCCAGCAGCTTAGGACAAATGAACACTGAAGCTTTCTTT; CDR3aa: CASSLGQMNTEAFF
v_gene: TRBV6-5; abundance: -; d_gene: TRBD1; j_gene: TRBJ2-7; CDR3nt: TGTGCCAGCAGTTACTCGGGGACAGGGGGATACGAGCAGTACTTC; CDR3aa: CASSYSGTGGYEQYF
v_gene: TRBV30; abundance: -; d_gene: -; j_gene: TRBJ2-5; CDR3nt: TGTGCCTGGCTCGGGCGAGAGACCCAGTACTTC; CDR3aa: CAWLGRETQYF
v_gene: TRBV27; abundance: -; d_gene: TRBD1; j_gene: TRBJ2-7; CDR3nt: TGTGCCAGCAGTTTATCTCAGGGGGCAGAGCAGTACTTC; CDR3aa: CASSLSQGAEQYF
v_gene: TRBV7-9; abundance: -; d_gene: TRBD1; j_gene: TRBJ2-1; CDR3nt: TGTGCCAGCAGCTTACGAACCCCGGGACAGGGTTACAATGAGCAGTTCTTC; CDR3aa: CASSLRTPGQGYNEQFF
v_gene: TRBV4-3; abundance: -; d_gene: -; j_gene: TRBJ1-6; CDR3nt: TGCGCCAGCAGCCAAGCTGGGGGTGGCAATTCACCCCTCCACTTT; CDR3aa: CASSQAGGGNSPLHF